This paragraph reports one TCR beta chain. This entry comes from a study of blood T cell repertoires in COVID-19. Study-level information: The origin of the acute and convalescent COVID-19 samples was the United States, Italy and Spain.

The method was immunoSEQ multiplex PCR; TCRdb's version includes in-frame clones alone and lacks a portion of them. The sample comprises 70,000 to 95,000 clones, roughly 87% of which are singletons, and roughly 2.3% rests with the top ten. V was trimmed by 1 base and J by 1 base, leaving 9 bases between them. The CDR3 is 15 amino acids. Per the germline V gene, CDR1 is SGHVS and CDR2 is FQNEAQ. What was sequenced was peripheral blood. The chain joins TRBV7-8 to TRBJ2-3, with D perhaps TRBD2 (6 bases). The source is a man aged 50-59 years with acute or convalescent COVID-19. In DNA, the CDR3 is TGTGCCAGCAGCTTAGGAGGAGGGGGCACAGATACGCAGTATTTT. Translated: CASSLGGGGTDTQYF.